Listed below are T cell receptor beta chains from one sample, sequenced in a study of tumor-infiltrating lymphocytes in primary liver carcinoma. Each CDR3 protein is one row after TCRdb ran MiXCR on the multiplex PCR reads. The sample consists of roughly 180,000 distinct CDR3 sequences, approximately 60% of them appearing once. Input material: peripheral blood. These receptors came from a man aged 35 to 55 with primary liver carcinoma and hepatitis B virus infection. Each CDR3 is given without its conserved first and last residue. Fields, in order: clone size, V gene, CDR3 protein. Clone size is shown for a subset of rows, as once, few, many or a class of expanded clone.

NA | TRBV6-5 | ASSTQDRGAPDTQY
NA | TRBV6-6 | AGQQGAQGEQY
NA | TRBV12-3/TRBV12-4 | ASSLKGGTEVF
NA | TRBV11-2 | ASGLFGGLSYEHY
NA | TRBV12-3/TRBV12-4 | ASSPPGLAGVNEQF
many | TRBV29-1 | SVAADSVGGEQY
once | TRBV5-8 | ASGLTYEQY
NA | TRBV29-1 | NTGTGLAGELF
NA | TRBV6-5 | ASSSGSLSGQGASTGELF
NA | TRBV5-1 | ASSSQHGTDTQY
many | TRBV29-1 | SVERGEDEKLF
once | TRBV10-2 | ASRPSRGTGDQETQY
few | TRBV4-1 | ASSHTSGPSYEQY
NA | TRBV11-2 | ANSLMNTQY
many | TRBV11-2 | ASSRASYEQY
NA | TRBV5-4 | ASRGASTDTQY